This T cell receptor beta chain was sequenced during a study of response to subunit inactivated influenza vaccine. The germline V gene encodes CDR1 DFQATT and CDR2 SNEGSKA (reference sequence). The CDR3 length is 13 residues. V lost 0 bases and J lost 5, with 10 bases in between. Study-level points and caveats: Seasonal influenza vaccination, on each occasion, was suggested by the authors to recruit few new T cells.

TCRdb re-analysed the RT-PCR reads in MiXCR, keeping a single row per CDR3 protein. The sample carries approximately 570,000 distinct CDR3 sequences, 7.6% recorded once. This clonotype appeared many times. What it binds is not known. The TCR originated in a man between 50 and 75 years old who received an inactivated influenza vaccine. Sequencing was performed on PBMCs from blood, taken less than 30 months after vaccination. This rearrangement joins TRBV20-1 to TRBJ2-5; no reliable D call. The CDR3 DNA reads TGCAGTGCTAGAGATCAAGGGTTGGAGACCCAGTACTTC. As protein: CSARDQGLETQYF.